The rows below give T cell receptor beta chains drawn from one sample of a study of T-cell memory formation after mild COVID-19. TCRdb independently ran MiXCR on the 5' RACE reads; one entry per CDR3 protein. The sample shows 580,000 or so distinct CDR3 sequences, 17% of them seen only once. The sample comprised PBMCs or a T cell subset sorted from them (not recorded which). These receptors came from an adult woman who had mild COVID-19 (a few samples of this study predate the infection). Cell type and time point are not known. Both conserved end residues are part of each CDR3. D genes are given only for firm matches. The size entry is marked missing in some rows and otherwise reads once, few, many or a size class.

J	size	D	V	CDR3	DNA
TRBJ1-4	NA	TRBD1	TRBV27	CASSLWTGSRDEKLFF	TGTGCCAGCAGTTTATGGACAGGCTCTCGGGATGAAAAACTGTTTTTT
TRBJ1-2	NA	NA	TRBV7-6	CASSLAVSHYGYTF	TGTGCCAGCAGCTTAGCAGTGAGCCACTATGGCTACACCTTC
TRBJ2-5	NA	TRBD1	TRBV20-1	CSARFIDRGQTQYF	TGCAGTGCTAGATTTATAGACAGGGGTCAGACCCAGTACTTC
TRBJ2-3	NA	NA	TRBV4-1	CASSPPGGTPDTQYF	TGCGCCAGCAGCCCACCGGGGGGCACGCCGGATACGCAGTATTTT
TRBJ2-1	many	NA	TRBV5-1	CASSIRNVGPVKEVFF	TGCGCCAGCAGCATCCGCAATGTCGGTCCCGTCAAGGAGGTGTTCTTC
TRBJ2-1	many	TRBD2	TRBV4-2	CASSQEPAGAYNEQFF	TGTGCCAGCAGCCAAGAGCCAGCGGGAGCATACAATGAGCAGTTCTTC
TRBJ2-7	NA	NA	TRBV4-2	CASSHSAYEQYF	TGTGCCAGCAGCCACTCCGCCTACGAGCAGTACTTC
TRBJ2-1	few	NA	TRBV7-9	CASSHPGHPYSYNEQFF	TGTGCCAGCAGCCACCCTGGCCACCCTTACTCCTACAATGAGCAGTTCTTC
TRBJ1-1	few	NA	TRBV11-2	CASSLGSQLMNTEAFF	TGTGCCAGCAGCTTAGGGAGCCAGCTCATGAACACTGAAGCTTTCTTT
TRBJ2-7	few	NA	TRBV7-9	CASSLVSSHDEQYF	TGTGCCAGCAGCTTAGTTTCCAGTCACGACGAGCAGTACTTC
TRBJ2-1	few	NA	TRBV15	CATSRRGRKEDEQFF	TGTGCCACCAGCAGGCGGGGGCGGAAAGAGGATGAGCAGTTCTTC
TRBJ2-1	NA	NA	TRBV5-1	CASSLWGGMGRDEQFF	TGCGCCAGCAGCTTGTGGGGTGGAATGGGCCGCGATGAGCAGTTCTTC
TRBJ1-2	few	NA	TRBV5-1	CASSSHTGGYTF	TGCGCCAGCAGCTCCCATACGGGTGGCTACACCTTC
TRBJ2-4	few	TRBD1	TRBV15	CATSRERQGAYIQYF	TGTGCCACCAGCAGAGAGAGACAGGGGGCATACATTCAGTACTTC
TRBJ2-1	few	TRBD2	TRBV5-6	CASSWPSGQNEQFF	TGTGCCAGCAGTTGGCCTAGCGGGCAGAATGAGCAGTTCTTC
TRBJ2-1	NA	TRBD2	TRBV14	CASSRTGLARNEQFF	TGTGCCAGCAGCAGGACGGGACTAGCACGTAATGAGCAGTTCTTC
TRBJ1-1	few	NA	TRBV6-1	CASSAVQNTEAFF	TGTGCCAGCAGTGCGGTGCAGAACACTGAAGCTTTCTTT
TRBJ2-7	few	TRBD1	TRBV27	CASSLSRSTGGRSYEQYF	TGTGCCAGCAGTTTATCCCGCTCAACAGGGGGCAGGTCCTACGAGCAGTACTTC
TRBJ1-2	NA	NA	TRBV15	CATSGSVGSRNYGYTF	TGTGCCACCAGCGGTAGCGTAGGCTCCAGGAACTATGGCTACACCTTC
TRBJ2-3	few	TRBD1	TRBV6-1	CASSAGTGERDTQYF	TGTGCCAGCAGTGCTGGGACAGGGGAACGGGATACGCAGTATTTT
TRBJ1-1	few	TRBD1	TRBV12-3/TRBV12-4	CASSYPGQLNTEAFF	TGTGCCAGCAGTTACCCGGGACAGCTGAACACTGAAGCTTTCTTT
TRBJ2-7	NA	NA	TRBV15	CATSREGAGENEQYF	TGTGCCACCAGCAGAGAGGGGGCAGGGGAAAACGAGCAGTACTTC
TRBJ1-1	NA	NA	TRBV3-1	CASSHGSEAFF	TGTGCCAGCAGCCACGGGTCTGAGGCTTTCTTT
TRBJ2-3	NA	NA	TRBV12-3/TRBV12-4	CASSSGTDRDPDTQYF	TGTGCCAGCAGTTCGGGGACTGACAGGGACCCGGATACGCAGTATTTT
TRBJ2-5	NA	NA	TRBV7-3	CASSFGLMETQYF	TGTGCCAGCAGTTTCGGGTTGATGGAGACCCAGTACTTC
TRBJ2-6	few	TRBD1	TRBV5-1	CASSSRTGTSGANVLTF	TGCGCCAGCAGCTCGAGGACAGGGACCTCTGGGGCCAACGTCCTGACTTTC
TRBJ2-3	few	NA	TRBV2	CASFRDSPADTQYF	TGTGCCAGCTTCCGGGACTCCCCCGCAGATACGCAGTATTTT
TRBJ2-1	few	NA	TRBV6-2/TRBV6-3	CASSYPPSEGLHEQFF	TGTGCCAGCAGTTACCCCCCCAGTGAGGGTTTGCATGAGCAGTTCTTC
TRBJ2-1	few	NA	TRBV5-1	CASSLGGGQLSVF	TGCGCCAGCAGCTTGGGGGGTGGTCAGCTGAGTGTCTTC
TRBJ2-7	NA	NA	TRBV4-1	CASSQVGNYEQYF	TGCGCCAGCAGCCAGGTCGGGAACTACGAGCAGTACTTC
TRBJ1-1	few	TRBD1	TRBV2	CASREDRGRAEAFF	TGTGCCAGCAGGGAGGACAGGGGAAGGGCTGAAGCTTTCTTT
TRBJ2-7	NA	NA	TRBV29-1	CSVVINPYEQYF	TGCAGCGTTGTTATTAACCCCTACGAGCAGTACTTC
TRBJ1-1	NA	TRBD1	TRBV9	CASSVDRDRQTEAFF	TGTGCCAGCAGCGTAGACCGGGACAGGCAAACTGAAGCTTTCTTT
TRBJ1-1	many	NA	TRBV6-2/TRBV6-3	CASSYSRSTEAFF	TGTGCCAGCAGTTACTCTCGGTCGACTGAAGCTTTCTTT
TRBJ1-2	few	NA	TRBV9	CASSVTTGANYGYTF	TGTGCCAGCAGCGTAACAACAGGCGCCAACTATGGCTACACCTTC
TRBJ2-5	NA	NA	TRBV6-5	CASIGTSEVGTQYF	TGTGCCAGCATCGGGACTTCCGAGGTCGGGACCCAGTACTTC